A selection of T cell receptor beta chains follows, all from one sample in a study of blood T cell repertoires in COVID-19. The method was immunoSEQ multiplex PCR; TCRdb's version includes in-frame clones alone and lacks a portion of them. Among about 270,000 clones listed, roughly nine tenths were seen once. Sequencing was performed on peripheral blood. Receptors were obtained from a man aged 40-49 years with active or convalescent COVID-19. Each CDR3 is given with its conserved first and last residue. Fields, in order: V gene, J gene, CDR3 length, clone size, D gene, CDR3 protein, CDR3 DNA. D genes are given only for firm matches. Clone size is shown for a subset of rows, as once, few, many or a class of expanded clone.

TRBV6-5	TRBJ1-2	11	NA	NA	CASRDWNGYTF	TGTGCCAGCAGGGACTGGAATGGCTACACCTTC
TRBV19	TRBJ2-1	15	few	TRBD1	CASRGDRAPYNEQFF	TGTGCCAGTAGGGGGGACAGGGCGCCCTACAATGAGCAGTTCTTC
TRBV5-1	TRBJ2-1	12	NA	NA	CASSFEYNEQFF	TGCGCCAGCAGCTTCGAGTACAATGAGCAGTTCTTC
TRBV27	TRBJ2-2	17	NA	TRBD1	CATLGTGRIANTGELFF	TGTGCCACCTTGGGGACAGGGAGAATCGCGAACACCGGGGAGCTGTTTTTT
TRBV19	TRBJ2-1	19	once	TRBD2	CASSRGLAGAVGSYNEQFF	TGTGCCAGTAGTAGGGGACTAGCGGGAGCGGTCGGCTCCTACAATGAGCAGTTCTTC
TRBV19	TRBJ2-7	15	NA	TRBD2	CASSLSGTEAYEQYF	TGTGCCAGCTCACTCAGCGGGACGGAAGCCTACGAGCAGTACTTC
TRBV6-1	TRBJ1-3	17	NA	TRBD1	CASSEAGTGVTGNTIYF	TGTGCCAGCAGTGAAGCCGGGACAGGGGTTACTGGAAACACCATATATTTT
TRBV24-1	TRBJ2-5	13	NA	NA	CATSAGVPQTQYF	TGTGCCACCAGCGCCGGGGTGCCCCAGACCCAGTACTTC
TRBV6-5	TRBJ2-3	14	NA	TRBD2	CASSSEPGLGTQYF	TGTGCCAGCAGTTCGGAGCCGGGACTAGGAACGCAGTATTTT
TRBV19	TRBJ1-5	15	NA	NA	CASSIDRNGNQPQHF	TGTGCCAGTAGTATAGACAGGAACGGCAATCAGCCCCAGCATTTT
TRBV3-1/TRBV3-2	TRBJ2-2	13	NA	NA	CASSQAYTGELFF	TGTGCCAGCAGCCAGGCCTACACCGGGGAGCTGTTTTTT
TRBV28	TRBJ2-5	15	NA	NA	CASSLPPGLWETQYF	TGTGCCAGCAGTTTACCTCCGGGTCTCTGGGAGACCCAGTACTTC
TRBV5-1	TRBJ2-7	12	NA	NA	CASSPSSYEQYF	TGCGCCAGCAGCCCGTCTTCCTACGAGCAGTACTTC
TRBV6-6	TRBJ2-2	13	NA	NA	CASAAPNTGELFF	TGTGCCAGCGCGGCACCGAACACCGGGGAGCTGTTTTTT
TRBV19	TRBJ2-7	16	NA	NA	CASSMRDVGSIYEQYF	TGTGCCAGTAGTATGAGGGATGTCGGGAGCATCTACGAGCAGTACTTC
TRBV27	TRBJ2-1	15	NA	TRBD2	CASSTGTSGYNEQFF	TGTGCCAGCAGTACCGGGACTAGCGGTTACAATGAGCAGTTCTTC
TRBV7-9	TRBJ2-7	12	NA	TRBD1	CASSWDRYEQYF	TGTGCCAGCAGCTGGGACAGGTACGAGCAGTACTTC
TRBV7-9	TRBJ2-3	19	once	TRBD2	CASSPYKDPGLAGLDTQYF	TGTGCCAGCAGCCCCTACAAAGACCCGGGACTAGCGGGCCTAGATACGCAGTATTTT
TRBV6-5	TRBJ2-5	13	once	TRBD2	CAWGLAGIETQYF	TGTGCCTGGGGACTAGCGGGAATTGAGACCCAGTACTTC
TRBV4-1	TRBJ2-7	17	NA	NA	CASSQEGAAPPSYEQYF	TGCGCCAGCAGCCAAGAGGGGGCGGCTCCCCCTTCCTACGAGCAGTACTTC
TRBV19	TRBJ2-1	18	NA	TRBD1	CASSRETGANLRYNEQFF	TGTGCCAGTAGTAGAGAGACAGGGGCTAATCTTCGTTACAATGAGCAGTTCTTC
TRBV6-5	TRBJ1-2	14	NA	NA	CVSHAIGGNYGYTF	TGTGTCAGCCACGCCATCGGGGGGAACTATGGCTACACCTTC
TRBV30	TRBJ2-5	12	NA	NA	CAWSGVQETQYF	TGTGCCTGGAGTGGCGTTCAAGAGACCCAGTACTTC
TRBV4-1	TRBJ1-1	14	NA	NA	CASSQGVPNTEAFF	TGCGCCAGTTCGCAAGGGGTCCCGAACACTGAAGCTTTCTTT